The clone carrying this T cell receptor (beta chain) is classed as medium-sized. Its antigen is not identified. The data belong to a study of tumor-infiltrating lymphocytes in primary liver carcinoma. Study-level information: The patients, men and women alike, were aged 30 to 69 years. General study findings and limits: The difference in top-250-clone fraction between tumors and blood was significant, favoring tumors (p = 0.039). Tumor-adjacent and tumor-blood pairs displayed less overlap than did pairs of tumor regions.

Alongside blood RNA obtained from unsorted whole blood, germline DNA was also extracted. About 3.7 milliliters of peripheral blood were drawn presurgically. CDR3 length: 15 residues. CDR1 and CDR2 from the germline V gene are SGHAT and FQNNGV. V lost 3 bases, J lost 4 bases, and 6 bases stayed unmatched. TCR beta cDNA was reverse-transcribed from around 0.55 ug of total RNA. The reaction used a constant-region primer and ProtoScript II reverse transcriptase. ARM-PCR was slightly modified, and three nested multiplex PCR rounds with it gave rise to the TCR beta libraries. TRBV1-TRBV30 forward primers and a C-beta reverse primer were used in the first two PCR rounds, which each ran for ten to eleven cycles. MiXCR was run by TCRdb on the multiplex PCR reads, yielding one entry per CDR3 protein. The table shows fewer than 350,000 distinct CDR3 sequences, with less than 70% occurring only once.

The source material was peripheral blood. The receptor comes from a man aged 40-55 years with primary liver carcinoma and hepatitis B virus infection. The chain couples TRBV11-2 to TRBJ1-3, with 7 positions matching TRBD1. The CDR3 sequence is CASSFYGTEGNTIYF. The CDR3 DNA reads TGTGCCAGCAGCTTTTATGGGACAGAAGGAAACACCATATATTTT.